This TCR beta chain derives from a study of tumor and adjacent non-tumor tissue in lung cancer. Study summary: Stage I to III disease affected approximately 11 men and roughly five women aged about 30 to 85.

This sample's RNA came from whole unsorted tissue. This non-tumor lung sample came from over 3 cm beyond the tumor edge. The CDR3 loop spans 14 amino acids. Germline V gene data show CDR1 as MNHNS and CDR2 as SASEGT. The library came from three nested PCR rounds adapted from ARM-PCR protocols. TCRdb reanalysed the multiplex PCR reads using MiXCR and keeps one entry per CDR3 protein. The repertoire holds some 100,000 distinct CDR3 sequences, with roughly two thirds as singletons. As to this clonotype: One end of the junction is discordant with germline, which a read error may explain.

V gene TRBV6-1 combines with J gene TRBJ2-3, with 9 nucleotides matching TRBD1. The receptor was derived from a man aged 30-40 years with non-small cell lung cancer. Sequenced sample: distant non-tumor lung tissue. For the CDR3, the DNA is TGTGCCATCAGTGGGGACAGGGACACGGATACGCAGAATTTT. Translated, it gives CAISGDRDTDTQNF.